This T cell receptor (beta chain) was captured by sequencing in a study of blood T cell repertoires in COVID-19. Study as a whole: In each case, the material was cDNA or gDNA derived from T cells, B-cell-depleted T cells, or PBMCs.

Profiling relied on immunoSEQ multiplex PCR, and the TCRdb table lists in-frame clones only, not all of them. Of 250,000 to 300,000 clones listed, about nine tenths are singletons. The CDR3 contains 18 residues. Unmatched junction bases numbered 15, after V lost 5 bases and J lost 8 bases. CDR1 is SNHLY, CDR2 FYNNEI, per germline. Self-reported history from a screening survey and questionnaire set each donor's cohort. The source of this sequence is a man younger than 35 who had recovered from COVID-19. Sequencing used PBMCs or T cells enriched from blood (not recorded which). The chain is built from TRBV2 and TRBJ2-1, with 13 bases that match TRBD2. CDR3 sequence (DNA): TGTGCCAGCAGTCTTCCGACTAGCGGGGGGCCCACCAAGGATGAGCAGTTCTTC. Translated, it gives CASSLPTSGGPTKDEQFF. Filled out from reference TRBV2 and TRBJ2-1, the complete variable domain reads EPEVTQTPSHQVTQMGQEVILRCVPISNHLYFYWYRQILGQKVEFLVSFYNNEISEKSEIFDDQFSVERPDGSNFTLKIRSTKLEDSAMYFCASSLPTSGGPTKDEQFFGPGTRLTVL.